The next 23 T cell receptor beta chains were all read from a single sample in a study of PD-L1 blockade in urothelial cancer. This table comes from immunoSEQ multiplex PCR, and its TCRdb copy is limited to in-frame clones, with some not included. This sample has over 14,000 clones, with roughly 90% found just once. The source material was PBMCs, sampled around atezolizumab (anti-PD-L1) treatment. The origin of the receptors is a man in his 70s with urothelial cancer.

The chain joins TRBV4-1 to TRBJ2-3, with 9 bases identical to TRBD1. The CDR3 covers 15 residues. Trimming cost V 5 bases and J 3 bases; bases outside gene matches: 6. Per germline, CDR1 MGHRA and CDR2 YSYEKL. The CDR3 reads CASSDTGGTTDTQYF. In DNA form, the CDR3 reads TGCGCCAGCAGCGACACAGGGGGCACGACAGATACGCAGTATTTT.

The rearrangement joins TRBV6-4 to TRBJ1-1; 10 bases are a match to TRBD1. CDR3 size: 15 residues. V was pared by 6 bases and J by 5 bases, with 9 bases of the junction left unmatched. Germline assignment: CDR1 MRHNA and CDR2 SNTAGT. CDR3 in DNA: TGTGCCAGCAGCCAGACCGGGACAGGGGAAACTGAAGCTTTCTTT. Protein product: CASSQTGTGETEAFF.

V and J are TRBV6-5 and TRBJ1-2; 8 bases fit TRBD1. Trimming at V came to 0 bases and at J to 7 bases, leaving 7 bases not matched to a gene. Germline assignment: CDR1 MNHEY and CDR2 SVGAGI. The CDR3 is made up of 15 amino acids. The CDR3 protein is CASSYSARGHGGYTF. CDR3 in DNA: TGTGCCAGCAGTTACTCAGCCAGGGGGCACGGTGGCTACACCTTC.

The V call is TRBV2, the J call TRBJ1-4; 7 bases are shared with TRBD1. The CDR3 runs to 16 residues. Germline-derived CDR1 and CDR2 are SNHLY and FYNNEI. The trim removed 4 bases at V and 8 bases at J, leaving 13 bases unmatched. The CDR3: CASSARGSERGEKLFF. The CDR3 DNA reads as TGTGCCAGCAGTGCCAGGGGGTCGGAAAGGGGCGAAAAACTGTTTTTT.

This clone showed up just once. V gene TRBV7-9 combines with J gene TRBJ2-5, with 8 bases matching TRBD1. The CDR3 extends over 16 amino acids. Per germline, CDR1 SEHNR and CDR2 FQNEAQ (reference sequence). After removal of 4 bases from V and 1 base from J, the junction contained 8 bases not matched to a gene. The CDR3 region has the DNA TGTGCCAGCAGCTCGCCAAACAGGGGGAGCCAAGAGACCCAGTACTTC. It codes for CASSSPNRGSQETQYF.

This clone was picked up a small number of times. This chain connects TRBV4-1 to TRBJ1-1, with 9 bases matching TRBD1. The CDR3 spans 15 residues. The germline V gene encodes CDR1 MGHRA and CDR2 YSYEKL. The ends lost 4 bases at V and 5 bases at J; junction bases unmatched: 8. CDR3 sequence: CASSRSRDRDTEAFF. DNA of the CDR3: TGCGCCAGCAGCCGGAGCCGGGACAGGGATACTGAAGCTTTCTTT.

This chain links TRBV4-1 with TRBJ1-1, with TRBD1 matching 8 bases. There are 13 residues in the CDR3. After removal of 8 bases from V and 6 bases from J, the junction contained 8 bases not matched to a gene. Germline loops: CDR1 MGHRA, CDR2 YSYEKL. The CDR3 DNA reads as TGCGCCAGCGCCAGGACAGGGCTCGCTGAAGCTTTCTTT. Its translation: CASARTGLAEAFF.

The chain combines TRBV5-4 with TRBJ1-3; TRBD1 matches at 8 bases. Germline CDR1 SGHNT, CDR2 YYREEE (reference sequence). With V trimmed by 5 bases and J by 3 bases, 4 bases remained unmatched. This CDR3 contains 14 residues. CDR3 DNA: TGTGCCAGCAGTCAGGACAGGGATGGAAACACCATATATTTT. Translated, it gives CASSQDRDGNTIYF.

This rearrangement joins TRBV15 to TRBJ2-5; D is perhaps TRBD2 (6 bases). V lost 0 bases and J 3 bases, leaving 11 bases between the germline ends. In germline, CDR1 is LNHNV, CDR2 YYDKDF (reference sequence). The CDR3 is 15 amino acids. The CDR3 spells CATSRDLWGEETQYF. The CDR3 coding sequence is TGTGCCACCAGCAGAGATCTGTGGGGGGAAGAGACCCAGTACTTC.

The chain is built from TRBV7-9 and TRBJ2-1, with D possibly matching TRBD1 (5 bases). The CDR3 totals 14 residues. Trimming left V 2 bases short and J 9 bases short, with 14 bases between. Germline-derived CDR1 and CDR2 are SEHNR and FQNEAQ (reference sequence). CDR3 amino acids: CASSLRGSLGEQFF. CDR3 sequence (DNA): TGTGCCAGCAGCTTAAGGGGCAGCTTGGGTGAGCAGTTCTTC.

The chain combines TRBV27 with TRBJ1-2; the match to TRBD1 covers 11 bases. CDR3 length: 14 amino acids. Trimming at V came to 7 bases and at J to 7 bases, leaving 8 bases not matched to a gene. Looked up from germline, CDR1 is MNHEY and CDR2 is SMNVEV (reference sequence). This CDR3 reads CASMRGQGVGGYTF. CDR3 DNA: TGTGCCAGCATGAGGGGACAGGGGGTGGGTGGCTACACCTTC.

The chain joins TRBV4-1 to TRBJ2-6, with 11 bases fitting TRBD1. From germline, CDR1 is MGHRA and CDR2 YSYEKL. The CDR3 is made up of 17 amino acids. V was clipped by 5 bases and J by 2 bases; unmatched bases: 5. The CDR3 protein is CASSYGTGGTGANVLTF. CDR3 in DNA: TGCGCCAGCAGCTACGGGACAGGGGGTACTGGGGCCAACGTCCTGACTTTC.

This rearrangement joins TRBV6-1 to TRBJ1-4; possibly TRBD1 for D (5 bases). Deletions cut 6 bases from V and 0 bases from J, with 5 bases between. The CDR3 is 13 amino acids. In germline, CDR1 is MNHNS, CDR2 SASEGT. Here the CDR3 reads CASRTATNEKLFF. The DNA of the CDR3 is TGTGCCAGCAGGACAGCAACTAATGAAAAACTGTTTTTT.

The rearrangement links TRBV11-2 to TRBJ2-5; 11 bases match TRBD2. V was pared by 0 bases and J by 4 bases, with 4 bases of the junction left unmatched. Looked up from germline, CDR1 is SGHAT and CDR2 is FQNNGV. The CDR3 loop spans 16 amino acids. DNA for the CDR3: TGTGCCAGCAGCTTAGATCGCGGACTAGCGGGAGAGACCCAGTACTTC. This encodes CASSLDRGLAGETQYF.

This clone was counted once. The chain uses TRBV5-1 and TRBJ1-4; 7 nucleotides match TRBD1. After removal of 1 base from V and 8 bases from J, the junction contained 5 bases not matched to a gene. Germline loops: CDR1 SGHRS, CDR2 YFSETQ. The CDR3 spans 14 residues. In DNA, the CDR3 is TGCGCCAGCAGCTTGACAGGGGTAGGGGAAAAACTGTTTTTT. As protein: CASSLTGVGEKLFF.

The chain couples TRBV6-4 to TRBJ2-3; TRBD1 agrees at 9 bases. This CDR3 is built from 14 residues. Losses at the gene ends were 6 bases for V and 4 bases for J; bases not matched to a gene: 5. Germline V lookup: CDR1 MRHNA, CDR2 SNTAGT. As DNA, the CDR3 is TGTGCCAGCAGCGTACAGGGGGCTGCAGATACGCAGTATTTT. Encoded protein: CASSVQGAADTQYF.

The CDR3 DNA reads TGTGCCAGTAGTATAAGCGGGACCCTTGGCCGTATGGGCTACACCTTC. This codes for CASSISGTLGRMGYTF. The genes are TRBV19 and TRBJ1-2, with D possibly being TRBD1 (5 bases). This CDR3 comprises 16 residues. Germline lookup yields CDR1 LNHDA and CDR2 SQIVND (reference sequence). The V and J ends lost 2 bases and 8 bases respectively, with 21 bases between them.

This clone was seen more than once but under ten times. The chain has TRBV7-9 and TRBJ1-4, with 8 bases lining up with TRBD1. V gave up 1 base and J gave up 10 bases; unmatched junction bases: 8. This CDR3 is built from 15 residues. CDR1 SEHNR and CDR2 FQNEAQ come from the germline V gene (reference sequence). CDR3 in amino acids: CASSLVADRARKLFF. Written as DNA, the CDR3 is TGTGCCAGCAGCTTAGTGGCGGACAGGGCCCGAAAACTGTTTTTT.

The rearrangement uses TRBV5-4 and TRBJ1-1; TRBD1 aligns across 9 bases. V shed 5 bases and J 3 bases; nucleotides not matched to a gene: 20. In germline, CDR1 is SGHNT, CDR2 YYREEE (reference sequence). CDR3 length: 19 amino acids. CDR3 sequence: CASRGTGTGIYFSDTEAFF. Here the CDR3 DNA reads TGTGCCAGCAGGGGGACCGGGACAGGGATTTATTTTTCGGACACTGAAGCTTTCTTT. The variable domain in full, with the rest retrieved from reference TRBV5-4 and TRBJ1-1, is ETGVTQSPTHLIKTRGQQVTLRCSSQSGHNTVSWYQQALGQGPQFIFQYYREEENGRGNFPPRFSGLQFPNYSSELNVNALELDDSALYLCASRGTGTGIYFSDTEAFFGQGTRLTVV.

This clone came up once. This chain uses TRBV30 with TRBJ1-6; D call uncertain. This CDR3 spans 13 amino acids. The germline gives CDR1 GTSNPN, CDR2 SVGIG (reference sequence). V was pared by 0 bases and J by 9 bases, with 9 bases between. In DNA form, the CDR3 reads TGTGCCTGGAGTGTACTCATTTCTTCACCCCTCCACTTT. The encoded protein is CAWSVLISSPLHF.

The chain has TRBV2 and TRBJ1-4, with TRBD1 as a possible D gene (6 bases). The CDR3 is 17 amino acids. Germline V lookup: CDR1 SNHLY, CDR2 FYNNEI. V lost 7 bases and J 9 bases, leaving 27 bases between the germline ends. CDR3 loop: CASIRSPPDNREKKLFF. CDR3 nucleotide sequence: TGTGCCAGCATTCGGTCCCCACCGGATAACAGGGAGAAAAAACTGTTTTTT.

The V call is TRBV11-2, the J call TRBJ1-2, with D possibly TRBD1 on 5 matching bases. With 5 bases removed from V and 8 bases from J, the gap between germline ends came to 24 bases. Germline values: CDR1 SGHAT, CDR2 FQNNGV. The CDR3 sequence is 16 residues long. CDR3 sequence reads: CASSPFLGSGEGGYTF. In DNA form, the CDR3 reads TGTGCCAGCAGCCCCTTTTTAGGGTCGGGGGAAGGCGGCTACACCTTC. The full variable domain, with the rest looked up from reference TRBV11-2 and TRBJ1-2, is EAGVAQSPRYKIIEKRQSVAFWCNPISGHATLYWYQQILGQGPKLLIQFQNNGVVDDSQLPKDRFSAERLKGVDSTLKIQPAKLEDSAVYLCASSPFLGSGEGGYTFGSGTRLTVV.

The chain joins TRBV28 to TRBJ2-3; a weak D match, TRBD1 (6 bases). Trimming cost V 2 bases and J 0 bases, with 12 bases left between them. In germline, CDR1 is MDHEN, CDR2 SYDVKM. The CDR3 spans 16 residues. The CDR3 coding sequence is TGTGCCAGCAGTTTAGCACAGGGTAGGAGCACAGATACGCAGTATTTT. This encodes CASSLAQGRSTDTQYF.